Shown below are 24 T cell receptor beta chains from a single sample sequenced in a study of cytomegalovirus exposure and HLA in healthy donors. The repertoire was sequenced with immunoSEQ multiplex PCR; TCRdb's copy has only in-frame clones and lacks some. The sample lists under 250,000 clones, 90% to 95% seen once, with 0.85% to 1.2% in the top ten. The sequenced sample was PBMCs. Receptors originate from a young woman in good health and CMV-seronegative.

The rearrangement links TRBV27 to TRBJ2-7; no definite D call. This CDR3 spans 11 amino acids. Germline CDR1 reads MNHEY; CDR2 reads SMNVEV (reference sequence). The germline V and J ends were trimmed by 4 bases and 6 bases, with 7 bases remaining between them. CDR3 DNA: TGTGCCAGCAGTTCGGGTGGCGAGCAGTACTTC. Residues: CASSSGGEQYF.

This clone appeared a single time. The chain recombines TRBV7-3 with TRBJ1-1, with D possibly TRBD1 on 6 matching bases. The CDR3 has 16 amino acids. Trimming pared 1 base from V and 2 bases from J, leaving 14 bases between. CDR1 SGHTA and CDR2 FQGTGA come from the germline V gene. This chain's CDR3 is CASSLNPQGLNTEAFF. CDR3 bases: TGTGCCAGCAGCTTAAATCCCCAGGGGCTTAACACTGAAGCTTTCTTT. Full variable domain (outside the CDR3, taken from reference TRBV7-3 and TRBJ1-1): GAGVSQTPSNKVTEKGKYVELRCDPISGHTALYWYRQSLGQGPEFLIYFQGTGAADDSGLPNDRFFAVRPEGSVSTLKIQRTERGDSAVYLCASSLNPQGLNTEAFFGQGTRLTVV.

The CDR3 DNA is TGTGCCAGTAGTTCGGCCGGGAGGGATTACGAGCAGTACTTC. Residues: CASSSAGRDYEQYF. This chain links TRBV19 with TRBJ2-7; 8 positions match TRBD2. Germline V CDR1 and CDR2: LNHDA, SQIVND (reference sequence). V lost 5 bases to trimming and J lost 4 bases; unmatched junction nucleotides: 7. This CDR3 has 14 amino acids.

The chain joins TRBV5-1 to TRBJ2-3, with 8 bases fitting TRBD1. This CDR3 is 16 amino acids long. Germline V gives CDR1 SGHRS, CDR2 YFSETQ. J was trimmed by 6 bases and V by 7 bases; bases with no gene match: 16. DNA for the CDR3: TGCGCCAGCTTCGCAGGGGGCAGGTACCCTCAGGATACGCAGTATTTT. It encodes CASFAGGRYPQDTQYF.

This clone occurred a few times. This chain links TRBV7-9 with TRBJ1-3, with D perhaps matching TRBD1 (5 bases). Germline V gives CDR1 SEHNR, CDR2 FQNEAQ (reference sequence). This CDR3 region has 13 residues. Trimming removed 5 bases at V and 4 bases at J, with 9 bases between. In nucleotides, the CDR3 is TGTGCCAGCAGCCGGGGGGAAGGAAACACCATATATTTT. This translates into CASSRGEGNTIYF.

This chain links TRBV6-1 with TRBJ2-5; D not certain. V was cut by 1 base and J by 5 bases, with 11 bases left in between. The CDR3 has 14 amino acids. Germline lookup yields CDR1 MNHNS and CDR2 SASEGT. CDR3 bases: TGTGCCAGCAGTGAAGGCTGGGCTACTGAGACCCAGTACTTC. Translation: CASSEGWATETQYF.

The J gene is TRBJ1-3, the V gene TRBV5-1; TRBD1 agrees at 8 bases. The CDR3 is 17 amino acids. Germline loops: CDR1 SGHRS, CDR2 YFSETQ. The V gene end was trimmed by 5 bases and the J gene end by 4 bases; junction bases not matched to a gene: 14. The DNA for the CDR3 is TGCGCCAGCAGTTCGACCCCAGGGGGCGCGGGAGGAAACACCATATATTTT. It specifies CASSSTPGGAGGNTIYF.

About this clone: Other nucleotide sequences from this sample produce the same CDR3. The V call is TRBV5-1, the J call TRBJ2-7; D remains ambiguous. The CDR3 is 14 residues long. The germline CDR1 and CDR2 sequences are SGHRS and YFSETQ. Trimming removed 0 bases from V and 0 bases from J, with 7 bases in between. CDR3 sequence (DNA): TGCGCCAGCAGCTTGGATGTCCGCTCCTACGAGCAGTACTTC. As protein: CASSLDVRSYEQYF.

The rearrangement links TRBV7-9 to TRBJ1-3; no clear D. The CDR3 is 15 residues long. V was pared by 5 bases and J by 1 base, with 12 bases between. CDR1 and CDR2 (germline): SEHNR, FQNEAQ (reference sequence). CDR3 sequence reads: CASSHLDGSGNTIYF. CDR3 DNA sequence: TGTGCCAGCAGCCACCTAGATGGTTCTGGAAACACCATATATTTT.

The genes are TRBV27 and TRBJ1-1, with D uncertain. V was pared by 2 bases and J by 3 bases, with 13 bases between. Germline loops: CDR1 MNHEY, CDR2 SMNVEV (reference sequence). The CDR3 loop spans 15 amino acids. The CDR3 coding sequence is TGTGCCAGCAGTTTAACCGAGACATCGTACACTGAAGCTTTCTTT. Its protein product is CASSLTETSYTEAFF.

The V and J genes are TRBV4-1 and TRBJ1-6; D gene ambiguous. CDR1 and CDR2 (germline): MGHRA, YSYEKL. This CDR3 has 17 residues. Trimming took off 6 bases at V and 7 bases at J, with 22 bases between the two ends. The chain's CDR3 is CASRLGQTGLRNSPLHF. The CDR3 bases are TGCGCCAGCAGGCTGGGTCAGACGGGGTTAAGGAATTCACCCCTCCACTTT.

This chain links TRBV9 with TRBJ2-5; perhaps TRBD1 as D (6 bases). The CDR3 covers 14 residues. In germline, CDR1 is SGDLS, CDR2 YYNGEE. The V gene lost 4 bases and the J gene lost 5 bases, with 15 bases spanning the gap. CDR3 amino acids: CASSRDPGDETQYF. The CDR3 DNA is TGTGCCAGCAGCCGGGACCCAGGGGACGAGACCCAGTACTTC.

In nucleotides, the CDR3 is TGCGCCAGCAGTCCAATAGCGGGATCCAACTACGAGCAGTACTTC. This translates into CASSPIAGSNYEQYF. This rearrangement joins TRBV5-1 to TRBJ2-7, with 8 positions matching TRBD2. Trimming took 5 bases from V and 3 from J; bases not matched to a gene: 10. Germline CDR1 is SGHRS and CDR2 is YFSETQ. The CDR3 spans 15 residues.

The sample holds one count of this clone. The chain employs TRBV28 and TRBJ2-2; no clear D. The CDR3 loop spans 13 amino acids. V was cut by 3 bases and J by 4 bases, with 6 bases left in between. The germline V gene has CDR1 MDHEN and CDR2 SYDVKM. In nucleotides, the CDR3 is TGTGCCAGCAGTTTTGTCGGCACCGGGGAGCTGTTTTTT. It encodes CASSFVGTGELFF.

This clone appeared a single time. The chain uses TRBV19 and TRBJ2-7; D is perhaps TRBD2 (6 bases). There are 14 residues in the CDR3. V was shortened by 3 bases and J by 3 bases, with 12 bases between the two germline ends. Germline V gives CDR1 LNHDA, CDR2 SQIVND (reference sequence). The CDR3: CASSIVAGNYEQYF. In DNA form, the CDR3 reads TGTGCCAGTAGTATCGTGGCGGGGAACTACGAGCAGTACTTC.

This clone was observed a single time. V and J are TRBV6-4 and TRBJ1-1; D perhaps matches TRBD1 (6 bases). The CDR3 covers 13 residues. Germline CDR1 reads MRHNA; CDR2 reads SNTAGT. V shed 10 bases and J shed 1 base, with 13 bases lying between them. The CDR3 coding sequence is TGTGCCACCCGTCAGGGGAGGAACACTGAAGCTTTCTTT. This gives the protein CATRQGRNTEAFF.

This chain joins TRBV5-1 and TRBJ1-1; TRBD1 agrees at 10 bases. Germline loops: CDR1 SGHRS, CDR2 YFSETQ. This CDR3 has 14 residues. The ends lost 8 bases at V and 3 bases at J; junction bases unmatched: 7. CDR3 amino acids: CASCMTGGHTEAFF. CDR3 nucleotide sequence: TGCGCCAGTTGTATGACAGGGGGCCACACTGAAGCTTTCTTT.

The chain recombines TRBV7-6 with TRBJ2-5; 11 positions agree with TRBD2. Germline CDR1 SGHVS, CDR2 FNYEAQ. Trimming at V came to 5 bases and at J to 4 bases, leaving 12 bases not matched to a gene. The CDR3 is 17 amino acids. Here the CDR3 DNA reads TGTGCCAGCAGCCCGAAGCATAGCGGGAGGGCCGCAGAGACCCAGTACTTC. It translates to CASSPKHSGRAAETQYF.

The chain joins TRBV4-1 to TRBJ2-7; D ambiguous. Trimming left V 1 base short and J 5 bases short, with 3 bases between. The CDR3 covers 11 residues. Germline-derived CDR1 and CDR2 are MGHRA and YSYEKL. CDR3 nucleotide sequence: TGCGCCAGCAGCCAAGCGGACGAGCAGTACTTC. Protein sequence: CASSQADEQYF.

This CDR3 reads CASSFLAGGLGTDTQYF. DNA for the CDR3: TGTGCCAGCAGTTTCCTAGCGGGAGGGCTCGGCACAGATACGCAGTATTTT. This rearrangement joins TRBV27 to TRBJ2-3; 12 nucleotides line up with TRBD2. CDR3 size: 17 residues. Germline CDR1 is MNHEY and CDR2 is SMNVEV (reference sequence). Unmatched junction bases numbered 5, after V lost 3 bases and J lost 1 base.

V and J are TRBV10-1 and TRBJ1-2, with TRBD1 matching over 8 bases. Germline CDR1 is WNHNN and CDR2 is SYGVQD (reference sequence). CDR3 length: 13 amino acids. V shed 2 bases and J 7 bases; nucleotides not matched to a gene: 3. DNA for the CDR3: TGCGCCAGCAGTGAGGTCAGGGGGCTTGGCTACACCTTC. Protein sequence: CASSEVRGLGYTF.

This clone was seen just once. This chain links TRBV5-1 with TRBJ1-2; 8 positions match TRBD1. V lost 0 bases, J lost 5 bases, and 6 bases stayed unmatched. CDR1 SGHRS and CDR2 YFSETQ come from the germline V gene. The CDR3 is made up of 15 amino acids. In nucleotides, the CDR3 is TGCGCCAGCAGCTTGGCCGTGACAGGGGAGTATGGCTACACCTTC. It specifies CASSLAVTGEYGYTF. Variable domain in full (rest from reference TRBV5-1 and TRBJ1-2): KAGVTQTPRYLIKTRGQQVTLSCSPISGHRSVSWYQQTPGQGLQFLFEYFSETQRNKGNFPGRFSGRQFSNSRSEMNVSTLELGDSALYLCASSLAVTGEYGYTFGSGTRLTVV.

DNA for the CDR3: TGTGCCAGCAGCGTAGCAGGGGGCCTAGATTACGAGCAGTACTTC. Its protein product is CASSVAGGLDYEQYF. J is TRBJ2-7 and V is TRBV9, with 8 bases aligning to TRBD1. Germline CDR1 and CDR2: SGDLS and YYNGEE. This CDR3 contains 15 residues. V shed 0 bases and J 4 bases; nucleotides not matched to a gene: 6.

The chain couples TRBV6-1 to TRBJ2-7; D may be TRBD1 (6 bases). The CDR3 spans 12 residues. V dropped 5 bases and J dropped 5 bases, with 10 bases sitting between them. Germline V gene sequence: CDR1 MNHNS, CDR2 SASEGT. The chain's CDR3 is CASSRDTDEQYF. The CDR3 DNA follows: TGTGCCAGCAGTCGGGACACCGACGAGCAGTACTTC.